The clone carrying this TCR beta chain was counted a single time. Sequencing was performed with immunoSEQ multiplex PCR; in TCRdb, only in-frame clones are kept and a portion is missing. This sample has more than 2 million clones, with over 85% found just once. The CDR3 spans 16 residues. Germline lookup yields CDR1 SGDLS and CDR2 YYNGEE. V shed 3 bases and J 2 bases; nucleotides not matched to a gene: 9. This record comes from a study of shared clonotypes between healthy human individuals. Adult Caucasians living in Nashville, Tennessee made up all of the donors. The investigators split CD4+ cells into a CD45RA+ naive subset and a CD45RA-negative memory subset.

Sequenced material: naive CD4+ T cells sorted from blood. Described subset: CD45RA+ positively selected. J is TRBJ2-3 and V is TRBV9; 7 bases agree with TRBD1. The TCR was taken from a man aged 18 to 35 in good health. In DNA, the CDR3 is TGTGCCAGCAGCGACCGGGACAGCCAAATCACAGATACGCAGTATTTT. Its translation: CASSDRDSQITDTQYF.